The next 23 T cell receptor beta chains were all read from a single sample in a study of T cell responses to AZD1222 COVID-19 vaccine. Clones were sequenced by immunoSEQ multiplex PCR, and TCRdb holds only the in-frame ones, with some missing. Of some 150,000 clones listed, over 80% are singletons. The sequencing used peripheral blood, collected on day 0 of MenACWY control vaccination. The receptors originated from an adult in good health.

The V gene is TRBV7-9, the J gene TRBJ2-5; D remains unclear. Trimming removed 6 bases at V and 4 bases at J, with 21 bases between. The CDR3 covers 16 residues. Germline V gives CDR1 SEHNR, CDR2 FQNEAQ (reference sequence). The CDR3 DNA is TGTGCCAGCAGACCCCCGCACGGGCCGAAAATAGAGACCCAGTACTTC. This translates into CASRPPHGPKIETQYF.

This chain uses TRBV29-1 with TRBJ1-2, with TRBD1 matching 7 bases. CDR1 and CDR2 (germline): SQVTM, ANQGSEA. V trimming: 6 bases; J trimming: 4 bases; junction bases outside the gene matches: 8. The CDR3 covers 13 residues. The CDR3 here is CSVGDRETYGYTF. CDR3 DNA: TGCAGCGTAGGGGACAGAGAGACCTATGGCTACACCTTC. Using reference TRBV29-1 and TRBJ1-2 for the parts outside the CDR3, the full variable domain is SAVISQKPSRDICQRGTSLTIQCQVDSQVTMMFWYRQQPGQSLTLIATANQGSEATYESGFVIDKFPISRPNLTFSTLTVSNMSPEDSSIYLCSVGDRETYGYTFGSGTRLTVV.

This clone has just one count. The CDR3 DNA is TGCGCCAGCAGGCGGCCGGTTGAGTATGGCTACACCTTC. Translating gives CASRRPVEYGYTF. J is TRBJ1-2 and V is TRBV5-1; D is ambiguous. Germline V CDR1 and CDR2: SGHRS, YFSETQ. The CDR3 consists of 13 residues. The V and J ends lost 5 bases and 5 bases respectively, with 13 bases between them.

CDR3 amino acids: CASRDRDPNQPQHF. The CDR3 bases are TGTGCCAGCAGAGACCGGGACCCAAATCAGCCCCAGCATTTT. The rearrangement links TRBV6-4 to TRBJ1-5; a possible D gene is TRBD1 (5 bases). From germline, CDR1 is MRHNA and CDR2 SNTAGT. The CDR3 is 14 residues long. The V end lost 6 bases, the J end lost 4 bases, and 13 bases lay between the germline ends.

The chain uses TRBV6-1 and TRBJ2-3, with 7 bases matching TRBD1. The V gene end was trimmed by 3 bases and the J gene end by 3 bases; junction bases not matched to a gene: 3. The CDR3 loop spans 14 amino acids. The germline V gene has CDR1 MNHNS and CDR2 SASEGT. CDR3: CASSDWTGTDTQYF. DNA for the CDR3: TGTGCCAGCAGTGATTGGACAGGAACAGATACGCAGTATTTT.

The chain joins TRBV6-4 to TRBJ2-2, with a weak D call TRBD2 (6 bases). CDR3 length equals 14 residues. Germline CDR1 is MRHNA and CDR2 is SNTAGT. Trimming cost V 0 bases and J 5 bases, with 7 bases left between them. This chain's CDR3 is CASSDSGTTGELFF. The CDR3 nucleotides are TGTGCCAGCAGTGACTCCGGGACTACCGGGGAGCTGTTTTTT.

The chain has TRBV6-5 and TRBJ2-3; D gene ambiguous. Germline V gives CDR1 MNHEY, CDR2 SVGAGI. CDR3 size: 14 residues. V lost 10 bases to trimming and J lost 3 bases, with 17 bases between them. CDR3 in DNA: TGTGCCACCGGCGCGCCATCCGGGACAGATACGCAGTATTTT. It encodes CATGAPSGTDTQYF.

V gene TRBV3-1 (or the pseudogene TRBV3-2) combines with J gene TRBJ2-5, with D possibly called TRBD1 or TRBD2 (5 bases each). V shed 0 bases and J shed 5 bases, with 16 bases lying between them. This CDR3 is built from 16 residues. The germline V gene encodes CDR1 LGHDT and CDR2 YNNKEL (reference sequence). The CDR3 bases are TGTGCCAGCAGCCAAGATTCCGGGGCCGGCATGGAGACCCAGTACTTC. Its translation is CASSQDSGAGMETQYF.

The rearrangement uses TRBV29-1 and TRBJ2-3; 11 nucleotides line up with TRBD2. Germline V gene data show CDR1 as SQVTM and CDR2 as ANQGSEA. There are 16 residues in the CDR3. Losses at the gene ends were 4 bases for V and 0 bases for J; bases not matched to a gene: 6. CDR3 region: CSVGGSGRGSTDTQYF. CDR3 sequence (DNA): TGCAGCGTTGGAGGTAGCGGGAGGGGAAGCACAGATACGCAGTATTTT.

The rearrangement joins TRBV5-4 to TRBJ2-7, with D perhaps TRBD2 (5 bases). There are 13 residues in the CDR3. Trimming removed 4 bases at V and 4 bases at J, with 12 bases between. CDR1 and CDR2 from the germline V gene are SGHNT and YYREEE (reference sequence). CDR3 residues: CASSRAGEYEQYF. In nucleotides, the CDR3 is TGTGCCAGCAGCCGCGCCGGGGAGTACGAGCAGTACTTC.

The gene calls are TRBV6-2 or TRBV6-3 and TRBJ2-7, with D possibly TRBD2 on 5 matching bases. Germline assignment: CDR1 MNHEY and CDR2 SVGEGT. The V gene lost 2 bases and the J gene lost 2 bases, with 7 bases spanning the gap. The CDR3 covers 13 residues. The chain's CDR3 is CASSYPGTYEQYF. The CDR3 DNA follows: TGTGCCAGCAGTTACCCGGGAACCTACGAGCAGTACTTC.

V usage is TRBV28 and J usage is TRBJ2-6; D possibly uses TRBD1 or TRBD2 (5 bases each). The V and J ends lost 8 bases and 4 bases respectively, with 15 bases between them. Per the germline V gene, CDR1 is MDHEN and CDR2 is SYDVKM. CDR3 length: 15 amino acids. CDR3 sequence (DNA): TGTGCCAGCTTCAATCGGGGCGCCGGGGCCAACGTCCTGACTTTC. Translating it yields CASFNRGAGANVLTF.

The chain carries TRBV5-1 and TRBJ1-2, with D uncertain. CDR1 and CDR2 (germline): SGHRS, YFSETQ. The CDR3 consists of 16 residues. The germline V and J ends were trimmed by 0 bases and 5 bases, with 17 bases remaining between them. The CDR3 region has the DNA TGCGCCAGCAGCTTGGGTCCGGAAGGGATCGGGTATGGCTACACCTTC. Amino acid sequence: CASSLGPEGIGYGYTF.

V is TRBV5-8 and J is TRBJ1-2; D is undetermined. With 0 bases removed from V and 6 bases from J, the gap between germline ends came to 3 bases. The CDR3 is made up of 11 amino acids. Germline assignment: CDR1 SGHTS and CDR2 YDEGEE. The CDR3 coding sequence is TGTGCCAGCAGCTTGGTTAATGGCTACACCTTC. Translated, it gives CASSLVNGYTF.

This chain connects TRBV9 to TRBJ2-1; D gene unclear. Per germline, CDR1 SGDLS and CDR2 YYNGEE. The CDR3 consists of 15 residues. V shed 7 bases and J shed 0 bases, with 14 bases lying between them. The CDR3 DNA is TGTGCCAGCTCCCCGGGCCAGAGCTCCTACAATGAGCAGTTCTTC. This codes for CASSPGQSSYNEQFF.

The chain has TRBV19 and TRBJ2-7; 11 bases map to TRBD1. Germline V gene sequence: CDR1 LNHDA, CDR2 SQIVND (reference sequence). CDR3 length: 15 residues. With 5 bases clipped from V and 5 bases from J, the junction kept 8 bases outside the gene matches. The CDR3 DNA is TGTGCCAGTAGTTCCGGGACAGGGGGTTTCGACGAGCAGTACTTC. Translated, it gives CASSSGTGGFDEQYF.

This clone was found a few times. CDR3 region: CASSISGTSSYEKLFF. CDR3 coding DNA: TGTGCCAGTAGTATATCCGGGACGAGTTCCTACGAAAAACTGTTTTTT. The chain carries TRBV19 and TRBJ1-4, with D maybe TRBD1 (5 bases). CDR3 length: 16 amino acids. Germline V lookup: CDR1 LNHDA, CDR2 SQIVND (reference sequence). V was pared by 2 bases and J by 8 bases, with 18 bases between.

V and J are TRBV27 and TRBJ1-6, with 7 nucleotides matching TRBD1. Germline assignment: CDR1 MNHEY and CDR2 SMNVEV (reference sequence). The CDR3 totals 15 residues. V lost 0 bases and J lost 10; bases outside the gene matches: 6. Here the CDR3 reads CASSLSRGKGSPLHF. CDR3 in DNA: TGTGCCAGCAGTTTATCCAGGGGGAAAGGATCACCCCTCCACTTT.

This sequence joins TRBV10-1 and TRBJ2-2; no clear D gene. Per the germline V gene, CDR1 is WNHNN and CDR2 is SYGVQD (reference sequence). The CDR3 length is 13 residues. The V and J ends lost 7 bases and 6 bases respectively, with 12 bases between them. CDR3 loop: CASMSTSSGELFF. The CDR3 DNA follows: TGCGCCAGCATGTCGACATCGTCCGGGGAGCTGTTTTTT.

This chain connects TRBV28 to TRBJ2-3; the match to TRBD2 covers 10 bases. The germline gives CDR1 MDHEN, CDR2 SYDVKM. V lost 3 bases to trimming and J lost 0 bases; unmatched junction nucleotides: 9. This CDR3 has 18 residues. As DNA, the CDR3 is TGTGCCAGCAGTTTTGCTGCCGGACTAGCGGTTAGCACAGATACGCAGTATTTT. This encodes CASSFAAGLAVSTDTQYF.

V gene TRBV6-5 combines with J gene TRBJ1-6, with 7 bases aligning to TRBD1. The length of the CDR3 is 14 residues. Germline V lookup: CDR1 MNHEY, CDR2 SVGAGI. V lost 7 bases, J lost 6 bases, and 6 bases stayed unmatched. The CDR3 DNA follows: TGTGCCAGCACCCAGACAGGGACTAATTCACCCCTCCACTTT. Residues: CASTQTGTNSPLHF.

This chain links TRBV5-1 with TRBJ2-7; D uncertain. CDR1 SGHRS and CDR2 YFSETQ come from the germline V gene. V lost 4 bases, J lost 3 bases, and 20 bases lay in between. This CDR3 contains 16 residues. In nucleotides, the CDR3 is TGCGCCAGCAGCCCGGCCGGGCCCTATTTGATCTACGAGCAGTACTTC. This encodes CASSPAGPYLIYEQYF. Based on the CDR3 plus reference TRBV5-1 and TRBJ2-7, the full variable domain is KAGVTQTPRYLIKTRGQQVTLSCSPISGHRSVSWYQQTPGQGLQFLFEYFSETQRNKGNFPGRFSGRQFSNSRSEMNVSTLELGDSALYLCASSPAGPYLIYEQYFGPGTRLTVT.

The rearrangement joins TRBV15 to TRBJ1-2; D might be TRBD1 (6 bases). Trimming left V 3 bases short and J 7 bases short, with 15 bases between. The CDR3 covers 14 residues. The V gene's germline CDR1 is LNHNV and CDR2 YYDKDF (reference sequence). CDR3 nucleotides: TGTGCCACCAGCAGGGAGGGGGGGTTTGCTGGCTACACCTTC. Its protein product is CATSREGGFAGYTF.